These 24 T cell receptor beta chains originate from one sample sequenced in a study of blood T cell repertoires in COVID-19. Sequencing used immunoSEQ multiplex PCR; TCRdb keeps in-frame clones, though not all of them. This table has 10,000 to 11,000 clones, 70% to 90% appearing once. The sequencing sample was made of peripheral blood. The receptor set was obtained from a young man with active or convalescent COVID-19.

The chain carries TRBV10-1 and TRBJ2-3; tentative D call: TRBD1 (5 bases). Germline CDR1 and CDR2: WNHNN and SYGVQD (reference sequence). Trimming shortened V by 0 bases and J by 5 bases, and 6 bases separated the two germline ends. The CDR3 has 13 amino acids. CDR3 nucleotides: TGCGCCAGCAGTGAGTCCCAGGGAGATACGCAGTATTTT. This codes for CASSESQGDTQYF.

The chain carries TRBV2 and TRBJ2-3, with 14 bases lining up with TRBD2. Germline V gene lookup returns CDR1 SNHLY and CDR2 FYNNEI. Trimming cost V 6 bases and J 2 bases; bases outside gene matches: 4. The CDR3 has 16 amino acids. CDR3 amino acids: CASRSTSGGATDTQYF. In DNA form, the CDR3 reads TGTGCCAGCAGGTCGACTAGCGGGGGGGCCACAGATACGCAGTATTTT.

CDR3 sequence reads: CASSTRDREGWVYGYTF. The CDR3 bases are TGTGCCAGCAGCACCCGGGACAGGGAGGGGTGGGTCTATGGCTACACCTTC. The genes are TRBV7-9 and TRBJ1-2, with TRBD1 matching 9 bases. V lost 5 bases, J lost 4 bases, and 14 bases stayed unmatched. CDR1 and CDR2 (germline): SEHNR, FQNEAQ (reference sequence). The CDR3 totals 17 residues.

A single count supports this clone. The chain links TRBV6-1 to TRBJ1-2; the match to TRBD1 covers 10 bases. Germline V gene lookup returns CDR1 MNHNS and CDR2 SASEGT. V lost 4 bases, J lost 4 bases, and 9 bases stayed unmatched. This CDR3 has 16 amino acids. Here the CDR3 DNA reads TGTGCCAGCAGTGTTGGGACCGGGACAGGGGCCTATGGCTACACCTTC. Its translation is CASSVGTGTGAYGYTF.

The chain employs TRBV10-1 and TRBJ2-7; possibly TRBD1 for D (6 bases). V lost 9 bases and J lost 6, with 18 bases in between. The germline gives CDR1 WNHNN, CDR2 SYGVQD (reference sequence). The CDR3 spans 13 residues. The CDR3 DNA reads TGCGCCAGGCCTCAGGGGTTCCTCGGCGAGCAGTACGTC. Amino acids: CARPQGFLGEQYV.

This chain joins TRBV24-1 and TRBJ2-1; D perhaps matches TRBD2 (6 bases). This CDR3 contains 16 residues. The germline gives CDR1 KGHDR, CDR2 SFDVKD. V lost 0 bases and J 5 bases, leaving 13 bases between the germline ends. This CDR3 reads CATSDLEFGGDNEQFF. Here the CDR3 DNA reads TGTGCCACCAGTGATTTGGAATTCGGAGGGGACAATGAGCAGTTCTTC.

The chain joins TRBV5-1 to TRBJ2-1, with TRBD2 matching 8 bases. The CDR3 runs 15 residues. CDR1 and CDR2 (germline): SGHRS, YFSETQ. V shed 1 base and J 8 bases; nucleotides not matched to a gene: 8. CDR3: CASSLRSGGPDEQFF. For the CDR3, the DNA is TGCGCCAGCAGCTTGAGGTCGGGGGGGCCAGATGAGCAGTTCTTC.

The chain couples TRBV10-1 to TRBJ2-1; 7 bases align to TRBD1. Losses at the gene ends were 9 bases for V and 4 bases for J; bases not matched to a gene: 9. The CDR3 has 14 amino acids. Germline CDR1 reads WNHNN; CDR2 reads SYGVQD (reference sequence). CDR3 nucleotides: TGCGCCAGAAGTCCCGGGACAGCATACAATGAGCAGTTCTTC. It is translated as CARSPGTAYNEQFF.

CDR3 sequence reads: CASSRGQGPTTGELFF. Written as DNA, the CDR3 is TGTGCCAGCAGCCGGGGACAGGGCCCCACCACCGGGGAGCTGTTTTTT. The V gene is TRBV5-4, the J gene TRBJ2-2; TRBD1 aligns across 9 bases. The CDR3 is made up of 16 amino acids. V lost 4 bases and J lost 4; bases outside the gene matches: 8. CDR1 and CDR2 (germline): SGHNT, YYREEE (reference sequence).

The chain recombines TRBV18 with TRBJ2-7, with unresolved D. The ends were cut back, 6 bases at V and 0 bases at J, with 6 bases in the middle. The germline CDR1 and CDR2 sequences are KGHSH and LQKENI. The CDR3 contains 12 residues. The CDR3 region has the DNA TGTGCCAGCTCTCCCAGCTCCTACGAGCAGTACTTC. It yields the protein CASSPSSYEQYF.

This clone was recorded once. In DNA, the CDR3 is TGTGCCAGCAGCCCCTTTCGGACAGAAAAGAACACTGAAGCTTTCTTT. Translation: CASSPFRTEKNTEAFF. The V and J genes are TRBV7-9 and TRBJ1-1; a weak D match, TRBD1 (6 bases). Germline values: CDR1 SEHNR, CDR2 FQNEAQ (reference sequence). CDR3 length: 16 residues. Trimming pared 5 bases from V and 1 base from J, leaving 17 bases between.

The chain carries TRBV18 and TRBJ1-2; D is ambiguous. The germline CDR1 and CDR2 sequences are KGHSH and LQKENI. V lost 3 bases and J lost 3, with 14 bases in between. This CDR3 is 15 amino acids long. CDR3 residues: CASSPGEGRYYGYTF. DNA of the CDR3: TGTGCCAGCTCACCCGGTGAGGGTCGGTACTATGGCTACACCTTC.

The chain is built from TRBV5-4 and TRBJ2-7; perhaps TRBD1 as D (6 bases). V lost 1 base and J 2 bases, leaving 10 bases between the germline ends. Germline V lookup: CDR1 SGHNT, CDR2 YYREEE (reference sequence). There are 14 residues in the CDR3. The CDR3 here is CASSLQGNPYEQYV. DNA for the CDR3: TGTGCCAGCAGCTTGCAGGGGAACCCCTACGAGCAGTACGTC.

The V and J genes are TRBV11-2 and TRBJ2-2; D ambiguous. The CDR3 totals 13 residues. The ends were cut back, 1 base at V and 4 bases at J, with 4 bases in the middle. In germline, CDR1 is SGHAT, CDR2 FQNNGV. As DNA, the CDR3 is TGTGCCAGCAGCTTAGCCGGCACCGGGGAGCTGTTTTTT. The encoded protein is CASSLAGTGELFF.

The CDR3 nucleotides read TGTGCCAGCAGCGCCGGGACTGGGGGTTCCCACGAGCAGTACGTC. It is translated as CASSAGTGGSHEQYV. The chain links TRBV6-5 to TRBJ2-7; possible D gene TRBD2, 6 bases. The germline V gene encodes CDR1 MNHEY and CDR2 SVGAGI. The germline V and J ends were trimmed by 6 bases and 5 bases, with 20 bases remaining between them. CDR3 size: 15 residues.

J is TRBJ1-4 and V is TRBV3-1 (or the pseudogene TRBV3-2); possibly TRBD1 for D (5 bases). From germline, CDR1 is LGHDT and CDR2 YNNKEL (reference sequence). The length of the CDR3 is 15 residues. V dropped 3 bases and J dropped 8 bases, with 16 bases sitting between them. CDR3 bases: TGTGCCAGCAGCCACCAACTACAGGTCCGGGAAAAACTGTTTTTT. Encoded protein: CASSHQLQVREKLFF.

This clone was found once. This chain joins TRBV6-5 and TRBJ1-6; 7 nucleotides align to TRBD1. The CDR3 totals 15 residues. The germline CDR1 and CDR2 sequences are MNHEY and SVGAGI. V lost 6 bases to trimming and J lost 5 bases; unmatched junction nucleotides: 7. This chain's CDR3 is CASSPQGNNNSPLHF. In nucleotides, the CDR3 is TGTGCCAGCAGCCCACAGGGGAATAATAATTCACCCCTCCACTTT.

The chain combines TRBV6-1 with TRBJ2-2; 8 bases agree with TRBD1. Per germline, CDR1 MNHNS and CDR2 SASEGT. This CDR3 region has 18 residues. The V and J ends lost 1 base and 6 bases, in that order; junction bases with no gene match: 13. The CDR3 spells CASSEVISGQGYAGELFF. Written as DNA, the CDR3 is TGTGCCAGCAGTGAAGTCATTTCTGGACAGGGCTACGCCGGGGAGCTGTTTTTT.

This clone is deemed medium-sized. This chain joins TRBV6-2 or TRBV6-3 and TRBJ2-6; D gene ambiguous. The CDR3 totals 15 residues. V was cut by 0 bases and J by 0 bases, with 3 bases left in between. Germline loops: CDR1 MNHEY, CDR2 SVGEGT. The CDR3 is CASSYSSSGANVLTF. The CDR3 DNA sequence: TGTGCCAGCAGTTACTCGAGCTCTGGGGCCAACGTCCTGACTTTC.

The chain joins TRBV5-4 to TRBJ1-3, with 9 bases identical to TRBD1. V dropped 4 bases and J dropped 2; count of bases not matched to a gene: 10. This CDR3 has 17 amino acids. The germline V gene encodes CDR1 SGHNT and CDR2 YYREEE (reference sequence). CDR3 sequence: CASSVHGTGYTGNTIYF. The CDR3 DNA sequence: TGTGCCAGCAGCGTACATGGGACAGGGTATACTGGAAACACCATATATTTT. Supplemented by reference TRBV5-4 and TRBJ1-3, the full variable domain reads ETGVTQSPTHLIKTRGQQVTLRCSSQSGHNTVSWYQQALGQGPQFIFQYYREEENGRGNFPPRFSGLQFPNYSSELNVNALELDDSALYLCASSVHGTGYTGNTIYFGEGSWLTVV.

V and J are TRBV19 and TRBJ1-3; D is possibly TRBD1 (6 bases). This CDR3 contains 16 residues. Trimming took off 6 bases at V and 0 bases at J, with 15 bases between the two ends. Germline CDR1 is LNHDA and CDR2 is SQIVND (reference sequence). CDR3 nucleotides: TGTGCCAGTAGATCTGACAGGCCCAGCTCTGGAAACACCATATATTTT. Its translation is CASRSDRPSSGNTIYF. The full variable domain, in which reference TRBV19 and TRBJ1-3 provide the parts outside the CDR3, is DGGITQSPKYLFRKEGQNVTLSCEQNLNHDAMYWYRQDPGQGLRLIYYSQIVNDFQKGDIAEGYSVSREKKESFPLTVTSAQKNPTAFYLCASRSDRPSSGNTIYFGEGSWLTVV.

The chain recombines TRBV6-5 with TRBJ1-5; D possibly corresponds to TRBD1 (6 bases). This CDR3 comprises 13 residues. Germline CDR1 reads MNHEY; CDR2 reads SVGAGI. V dropped 8 bases and J dropped 6 bases, with 14 bases sitting between them. In nucleotides, the CDR3 is TGTGCCAGCTCCGCAGGGGCCGGTCAGCCCCAGCATTTT. It codes for CASSAGAGQPQHF.

This sequence joins TRBV12-5 and TRBJ1-5, with D unclear. The CDR3 loop spans 15 amino acids. Germline V gene data show CDR1 as LGHNT and CDR2 as FRNRAP. V was pared by 5 bases and J by 4 bases, with 15 bases between. The CDR3 nucleotides are TGTGCTAGTGGTCCCGGCGGGAATGGGAATCAGCCCCAGCATTTT. It codes for CASGPGGNGNQPQHF.

The V call is TRBV6-1, the J call TRBJ2-1, with TRBD2 matching over 10 bases. Germline V gives CDR1 MNHNS, CDR2 SASEGT. V shed 3 bases, J shed 4 bases, and the junction held 3 bases outside the gene matches. The CDR3 covers 15 residues. The CDR3 here is CASSDEAGGYNEQFF. CDR3 nucleotide sequence: TGTGCCAGCAGTGACGAAGCGGGGGGGTACAATGAGCAGTTCTTC.